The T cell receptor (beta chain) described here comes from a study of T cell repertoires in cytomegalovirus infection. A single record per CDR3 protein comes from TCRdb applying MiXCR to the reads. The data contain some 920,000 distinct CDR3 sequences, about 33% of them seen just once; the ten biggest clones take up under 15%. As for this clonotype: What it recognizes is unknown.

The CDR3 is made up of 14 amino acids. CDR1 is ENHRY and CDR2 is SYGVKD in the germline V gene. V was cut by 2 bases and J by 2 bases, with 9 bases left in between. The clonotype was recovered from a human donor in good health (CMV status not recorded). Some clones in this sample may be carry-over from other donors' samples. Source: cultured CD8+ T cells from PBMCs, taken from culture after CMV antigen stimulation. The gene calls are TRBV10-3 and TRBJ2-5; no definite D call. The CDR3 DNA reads TGTGCCATCAGTGAGCGGGCCAATCAAGAGACCCAGTACTTC. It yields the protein CAISERANQETQYF.